Listed below are T cell receptor beta chains from one sample, sequenced in a study of cytomegalovirus exposure and HLA in healthy donors. Some clones are missing from TCRdb's copy, which holds only in-frame ones; the method was immunoSEQ multiplex PCR. Among fewer than 140,000 clones listed, around 75% were seen once. Specimen: PBMCs. The origin of the receptors is a middle-aged man in good health and CMV-seronegative. Both conserved end residues are part of each CDR3. Each record gives: D gene, V gene, clone size, J gene, CDR3 protein, CDR3 DNA. The D gene is left open where the match is weak. Not every row has a clone size; where given, it reads once, few, many or a size class.

TRBD2	TRBV6-1	few	TRBJ2-2	CASSERLAGGTNTGELFF	TGTGCCAGCAGTGAAAGGCTAGCGGGGGGCACGAACACCGGGGAGCTGTTTTTT
.	TRBV2	.	TRBJ1-3	CASKLEDSGNTIYF	TGTGCCAGCAAATTGGAGGACTCTGGAAACACCATATATTTT
.	TRBV5-6	few	TRBJ1-1	CASSLIRVNTEAFF	TGTGCCAGCAGCTTGATCCGGGTGAACACTGAAGCTTTCTTT
TRBD1	TRBV27	.	TRBJ1-4	CASTPHRQGGEKLFF	TGTGCCAGCACCCCGCACCGACAGGGTGGTGAAAAACTGTTTTTT
TRBD2	TRBV27	.	TRBJ2-5	CASSFLTSGEGEQYF	TGTGCCAGCAGTTTCCTCACTAGCGGGGAGGGAGAGCAGTACTTC
.	TRBV7-9	.	TRBJ2-3	CASSSGLRGLTDTQYF	TGTGCCAGCAGCTCCGGACTCAGGGGTTTAACAGATACGCAGTATTTT
.	TRBV5-4	.	TRBJ2-7	CASSLMEGTYEQYF	TGTGCCAGCAGCTTGATGGAGGGAACCTACGAGCAGTACTTC
TRBD2	TRBV5-1	.	TRBJ2-7	CASSGTSGGYEQYF	TGCGCCAGCAGCGGGACTAGCGGGGGCTACGAGCAGTACTTC
TRBD1	TRBV11-2	.	TRBJ2-3	CASSSGQGRGTDTQYF	TGTGCCAGCAGCTCAGGACAGGGTCGTGGGACGGATACGCAGTATTTT
TRBD1	TRBV5-1	.	TRBJ1-3	CASSFFPGTGNSGNTIYF	TGCGCCAGCAGCTTTTTTCCCGGGACAGGGAATTCAGGAAACACCATATATTTT
TRBD2	TRBV11-3	.	TRBJ2-3	CASSGGGGGLDTQYF	TGTGCCAGCAGCGGGGGAGGCGGGGGGCTGGATACGCAGTATTTT
TRBD1	TRBV5-6	.	TRBJ1-2	CASSSSIRQGTLGGYTF	TGTGCCAGCAGCTCGTCCATCAGACAGGGGACGCTGGGGGGCTACACCTTC
TRBD2	TRBV5-1	.	TRBJ2-6	CASSLARQGGSGANVLTF	TGCGCCAGCAGCTTGGCCAGGCAGGGAGGGTCTGGGGCCAACGTCCTGACTTTC
.	TRBV6-1	.	TRBJ2-5	CASSEGPWEETQYF	TGTGCCAGCAGTGAGGGCCCCTGGGAAGAGACCCAGTACTTC
TRBD2	TRBV4-1	.	TRBJ2-1	CASSLGLAGPPYNEQFF	TGCGCCAGCAGCCTTGGACTAGCGGGGCCTCCCTACAATGAGCAGTTCTTC
.	TRBV5-4	.	TRBJ2-7	CASTPQGPKLF	TGTGCCAGCACCCCACAGGGTCCGAAACTATTC
.	TRBV21-1	few	TRBJ2-7	CASSGRNGYEQYF	TGTGCCAGCAGCGGCCGAAACGGGTATGAGCAGTACTTC
.	TRBV11-2	.	TRBJ2-7	CASSLRQGPYEQYF	TGTGCCAGCAGCTTAAGGCAGGGGCCCTACGAGCAGTACTTC
.	TRBV7-9	.	TRBJ2-5	CASSFSPLQETQYF	TGTGCCAGCAGCTTTAGCCCGCTGCAAGAGACCCAGTACTTC
.	TRBV6-5	.	TRBJ1-2	CASRALAGGYTF	TGTGCCAGCAGGGCCTTGGCGGGTGGCTACACCTTC
TRBD2	TRBV6-4	many	TRBJ2-1	CASSDEASGGSDEQFF	TGTGCCAGCAGTGACGAGGCTAGCGGGGGGTCCGATGAGCAGTTCTTC
TRBD1	TRBV7-9	.	TRBJ1-5	CASSSSDRASNQPQHF	TGTGCCAGCAGCTCATCGGACAGGGCTAGCAATCAGCCCCAGCATTTT
.	TRBV2	.	TRBJ2-2	CASNRQNTGELFF	TGTGCCAGCAATCGACAGAACACCGGGGAGCTGTTTTTT
.	TRBV9	.	TRBJ1-2	CASSVSWSDNYGYTF	TGTGCCAGCAGCGTAAGTTGGAGTGATAACTATGGCTACACCTTC
TRBD2	TRBV6-1	.	TRBJ2-7	CASAGTSGSYEQYF	TGTGCCAGCGCGGGGACTAGCGGTTCCTACGAGCAGTACTTC
.	TRBV7-9	.	TRBJ1-1	CASSLEQVNTEAFF	TGTGCCAGCAGCTTGGAACAGGTGAACACTGAAGCTTTCTTT
TRBD1	TRBV19	.	TRBJ2-7	CASSSTGVTYEQYF	TGTGCCAGTAGTAGTACAGGGGTAACCTACGAGCAGTACTTC
TRBD1	TRBV10-2	once	TRBJ2-7	CASPKGTGREQYF	TGCGCCAGCCCAAAGGGGACAGGGCGGGAGCAGTACTTC
TRBD1	TRBV19	.	TRBJ1-6	CASSRTGDESPLHF	TGTGCCAGTAGTCGTACAGGGGACGAGTCACCCCTCCACTTT
.	TRBV6-5	few	TRBJ2-2	CATKTGLHTGELFF	TGTGCCACAAAAACAGGGCTTCACACCGGGGAGCTGTTTTTT
.	TRBV2	few	TRBJ2-3	CASSQQGSTDTQYF	TGTGCCAGCAGTCAACAGGGCTCCACAGATACGCAGTATTTT
.	TRBV9	few	TRBJ1-1	CASSPRGSMNTEAFF	TGTGCCAGCAGCCCCCGAGGAAGCATGAACACTGAAGCTTTCTTT
.	TRBV4-1	few	TRBJ2-1	CASAVTRGGRDSEQFF	TGTGCCAGCGCCGTGACGAGGGGGGGCCGGGATAGTGAGCAGTTCTTC
TRBD1	TRBV11-2	.	TRBJ2-7	CASSRDRERMYF	TGTGCCAGCAGCCGAGACAGGGAAAGAATGTACTTC
TRBD2	TRBV2	.	TRBJ2-1	CASSDGGLATSEQFF	TGTGCCAGCAGTGATGGTGGACTAGCGACAAGTGAGCAGTTCTTC
TRBD2	TRBV5-1	once	TRBJ2-3	CASSRMTSVPDTQYF	TGCGCCAGCAGCCGGATGACTAGCGTCCCCGATACGCAGTATTTT
TRBD1	TRBV2	.	TRBJ1-2	CASSHRTGNYGYTF	TGTGCCAGCAGTCACCGGACAGGAAACTATGGCTACACCTTC
.	TRBV20-1	few	TRBJ2-3	CSLRSADTQYF	TGCAGTCTACGGTCCGCAGATACGCAGTATTTT
TRBD2	TRBV5-1	.	TRBJ2-1	CASSPGTSVYRYNEQFF	TGCGCCAGCAGCCCAGGGACTAGCGTTTACAGATACAATGAGCAGTTCTTC
.	TRBV10-1	.	TRBJ2-7	CASSESGDDKQYF	TGCGCCAGCAGTGAGTCCGGGGATGACAAGCAGTACTTC
.	TRBV2	.	TRBJ2-4	CASSEFGGFAKNIQYF	TGTGCCAGCAGTGAATTTGGGGGCTTCGCCAAAAACATTCAGTACTTC
.	TRBV10-3	.	TRBJ1-2	CAISEFGRGDGYTF	TGTGCCATCAGTGAGTTCGGCCGGGGGGATGGCTACACCTTC
TRBD1	TRBV5-1	.	TRBJ1-1	CASSYRGRMNTEAFF	TGCGCCAGCAGCTACAGGGGGCGCATGAACACTGAAGCTTTCTTT
.	TRBV4-1	.	TRBJ2-6	CASSPNEGTGANVLTF	TGCGCCAGCAGCCCAAACGAGGGAACCGGGGCCAACGTCCTGACTTTC
.	TRBV27	.	TRBJ2-1	CASTPGSFNEQFF	TGTGCCAGCACCCCCGGGAGCTTCAATGAGCAGTTCTTC
.	TRBV5-1	.	TRBJ1-1	CASSLRGADTEAFF	TGCGCCAGCAGCCTCCGGGGGGCGGACACTGAAGCTTTCTTT
TRBD1	TRBV7-8	.	TRBJ2-7	CASNRDRDGEQYF	TGTGCCAGCAACCGGGACAGGGATGGCGAGCAGTACTTC
.	TRBV5-1	once	TRBJ2-3	CASSFRGGAEDTQYF	TGCGCCAGCAGCTTTAGGGGGGGGGCCGAGGATACGCAGTATTTT
.	TRBV6-1	.	TRBJ2-3	CASSEPSVGAPDTQYF	TGTGCCAGCAGTGAACCGTCTGTGGGGGCTCCCGATACGCAGTATTTT
TRBD2	TRBV5-4	.	TRBJ2-2	CASSSGGPDRFTGELFF	TGTGCCAGCAGTTCGGGGGGACCCGACAGATTCACCGGGGAGCTGTTTTTT
.	TRBV5-1	.	TRBJ2-2	CASSPWPDTKGRNTGELFF	TGCGCCAGCAGCCCGTGGCCGGACACAAAAGGACGGAACACCGGGGAGCTGTTTTTT
TRBD2	TRBV29-1	once	TRBJ2-3	CSVRGLAARTDTQYF	TGCAGCGTCCGTGGACTAGCGGCCCGCACAGATACGCAGTATTTT
.	TRBV6-1	.	TRBJ2-2	CANSQALNTGELFF	TGTGCCAATTCACAGGCCTTGAACACCGGGGAGCTGTTTTTT
.	TRBV4-2	.	TRBJ1-4	CASSGGEKLFF	TGTGCCAGCAGCGGAGGGGAAAAACTGTTTTTT
TRBD1	TRBV28	.	TRBJ2-7	CASSSTDRDEQYF	TGTGCCAGCAGTTCCACGGACAGGGACGAGCAGTACTTC
TRBD1	TRBV7-2	.	TRBJ2-3	CASSLTPGQGADTQYF	TGTGCCAGCAGCTTAACCCCGGGACAGGGGGCAGATACGCAGTATTTT
.	TRBV6-5	few	TRBJ2-3	CASSYGAGSDTQYF	TGTGCCAGCAGTTACGGGGCAGGGTCGGATACGCAGTATTTT
.	TRBV2	.	TRBJ2-3	CASSGQGLRTDTQYF	TGTGCCAGCAGTGGCCAGGGGCTACGCACAGATACGCAGTATTTT
TRBD2	TRBV4-2	.	TRBJ2-7	CASSQDGTGGPNEQYF	TGTGCCAGCAGCCAAGATGGGACGGGGGGGCCTAACGAGCAGTACTTC
TRBD1	TRBV28	.	TRBJ1-2	CASSHPGTGGDYNGYTF	TGTGCCAGCAGCCACCCCGGGACAGGGGGCGATTATAATGGCTACACCTTC